This paragraph covers one TCR beta chain sequence. The data stem from a study of shared T cell receptors in the human thymus. Germline CDR1 LGHNA, CDR2 YNFKEQ. Germline trimming cut 0 bases from V and 5 bases from J; bases unmatched to any gene: 4. The CDR3 has 15 amino acids. Here immunoSEQ multiplex PCR was the method, and the copy in TCRdb shows in-frame clones only, minus some. This table has some 760,000 clones, 70% to 90% appearing once. These data were also filed under a second study, of human thymus T cells. That study reports: Corrective cardiac operations yielded the resected thymus tissue.

The sequence was collected from a girl less than two years old with a congenital heart defect. This chain connects TRBV4-2 to TRBJ2-1, with 7 bases lining up with TRBD2. Sequenced: thymocytes. CDR3 loop: CASSQEASGNNEQFF. CDR3 DNA: TGTGCCAGCAGCCAAGAGGCTAGCGGAAACAATGAGCAGTTCTTC.